The 29 T cell receptor beta chains below come from one sample, sequenced in a study of T cells after posttransplantation cyclophosphamide. Cyclophosphamide on days +3 and +4 followed busulfan-fludarabine conditioning and a marrow graft. The method was immunoSEQ multiplex PCR; TCRdb's version includes in-frame clones alone and lacks a portion of them. The sample has 8,500 to 13,000 clones, none seen only once. The specimen comprised PBMCs, sampled after allogeneic stem cell transplant with posttransplant cyclophosphamide. These receptors all stem from a female patient aged 40-50 years who received an allogeneic stem cell transplant from a related donor, was CMV-positive, and had no GVHD. The graft donor may have contributed some T cells.

This clone was counted at least ten times. This chain joins TRBV2 and TRBJ2-7; D is unresolved. Deletions cut 2 bases from V and 5 bases from J, with 16 bases between. The V gene's germline CDR1 is SNHLY and CDR2 FYNNEI. This CDR3 region has 15 residues. The CDR3, as DNA: TGTGCCAGCAGTGAACGGGTAGGCGGCCCAGACGAGCAGTACTTC. Translated: CASSERVGGPDEQYF.

This clone has at least ten counts. This chain's CDR3 is CASSTRQGPQGTEAFF. The CDR3 nucleotides read TGTGCCAGCAGTACCCGACAGGGGCCTCAAGGGACTGAAGCTTTCTTT. This chain connects TRBV27 to TRBJ1-1; 8 bases fit TRBD1. This CDR3 is 16 amino acids long. Germline V gene data show CDR1 as MNHEY and CDR2 as SMNVEV (reference sequence). Losses at the gene ends were 5 bases for V and 5 bases for J; bases not matched to a gene: 13.

This chain uses TRBV5-1 with TRBJ2-5, with TRBD2 as a possible D gene (6 bases). CDR3 size: 15 residues. V shed 1 base and J shed 0 bases, with 10 bases lying between them. Per the germline V gene, CDR1 is SGHRS and CDR2 is YFSETQ. In nucleotides, the CDR3 is TGCGCCAGCAGCTTGCGGGGGTATGACCAAGAGACCCAGTACTTC. Its translation: CASSLRGYDQETQYF.

This clone was seen many times. The chain uses TRBV23-1 and TRBJ2-2; 9 bases map to TRBD2. TRBV23-1 is identified as an open reading frame with a role that is uncertain. The V segment lost 11 bases and the J segment 7 bases; nucleotides outside the gene matches: 20. This CDR3 spans 17 amino acids. For the CDR3, the DNA is TGCGCCTCCGAAATGGGCGGGAGGGCCTTGATCGTCGGGGAGCTGTTTTTT. It yields the protein CASEMGGRALIVGELFF.

This clone was counted at least ten times. The gene calls are TRBV7-3 and TRBJ2-5; 9 positions match TRBD1. V shed 4 bases, J shed 4 bases, and the junction held 7 bases outside the gene matches. Germline V gene data show CDR1 as SGHTA and CDR2 as FQGTGA. The CDR3 loop spans 15 amino acids. This chain's CDR3 is CASSSTQGAGETQYF. The DNA of the CDR3 is TGTGCCAGCAGCTCTACACAGGGGGCAGGAGAGACCCAGTACTTC. Full variable domain (rest looked up from reference TRBV7-3 and TRBJ2-5): GAGVSQTPSNKVTEKGKYVELRCDPISGHTALYWYRQSLGQGPEFLIYFQGTGAADDSGLPNDRFFAVRPEGSVSTLKIQRTERGDSAVYLCASSSTQGAGETQYFGPGTRLLVL.

This clone is deemed medium-sized (0.01 to 0.1%). This CDR3 reads CASSETRFTPDTQYF. CDR3 nucleotide sequence: TGTGCCAGCAGCGAGACTAGATTTACCCCAGATACGCAGTATTTT. The chain recombines TRBV2 with TRBJ2-3, with D maybe TRBD2 (6 bases). The CDR3 length is 15 residues. The V gene lost 6 bases and the J gene lost 4 bases, with 17 bases spanning the gap. The V gene's germline CDR1 is SNHLY and CDR2 FYNNEI.

This clone has a count of ten or more. This chain joins TRBV7-6 and TRBJ2-1, with 12 nucleotides matching TRBD1. The CDR3 sequence is 14 residues long. Germline CDR1 is SGHVS and CDR2 is FNYEAQ. Trimming at V came to 0 bases and at J to 10 bases, leaving 1 base not matched to a gene. This chain's CDR3 is CASSLAGTGGEQFF. CDR3 bases: TGTGCCAGCAGCTTAGCGGGGACAGGGGGCGAGCAGTTCTTC.

This clone was counted ten times or more. The V gene is TRBV2, the J gene TRBJ2-7; no reliable D call. The CDR3 has 14 residues. Trimming cost V 3 bases and J 6 bases, with 15 bases left between them. Germline V gene data show CDR1 as SNHLY and CDR2 as FYNNEI. The CDR3 sequence: CASSELPVYVEQYF. CDR3 nucleotides: TGTGCCAGCAGTGAGTTACCGGTATATGTCGAGCAGTACTTC.

The table lists this clone with many counts. The chain joins TRBV7-3 to TRBJ2-2; 10 bases line up with TRBD2. This CDR3 is 15 amino acids long. The V gene end was trimmed by 5 bases and the J gene end by 4 bases; junction bases not matched to a gene: 4. The germline CDR1 and CDR2 sequences are SGHTA and FQGTGA. CDR3 amino acids: CASSTSGGGTGELFF. Here the CDR3 DNA reads TGTGCCAGCAGCACAAGCGGGGGGGGCACCGGGGAGCTGTTTTTT.

This clone was seen repeatedly, ten times or more. The chain carries TRBV7-9 and TRBJ1-1; TRBD1 is a possible D gene (5 bases). CDR3 size: 13 residues. With 0 bases removed from V and 5 bases from J, the gap between germline ends came to 7 bases. Germline assignment: CDR1 SEHNR and CDR2 FQNEAQ (reference sequence). CDR3 protein: CASSLAEGTEAFF. CDR3 nucleotide sequence: TGTGCCAGCAGCTTAGCGGAGGGGACTGAAGCTTTCTTT.

This clone showed up many times. The CDR3 spells CASSPRASGSHNEQFF. CDR3 DNA: TGTGCCAGCTCACCAAGAGCTAGCGGGAGTCACAATGAGCAGTTCTTC. The chain carries TRBV18 and TRBJ2-1; TRBD2 aligns across 10 bases. CDR3 length equals 16 residues. After removal of 2 bases from V and 5 bases from J, the junction contained 6 bases not matched to a gene. Germline V gene lookup returns CDR1 KGHSH and CDR2 LQKENI.

This clone was found many times. This chain links TRBV9 with TRBJ1-2; TRBD1 agrees at 10 bases. This CDR3 has 15 residues. With V trimmed by 4 bases and J by 13 bases, 16 bases remained unmatched. CDR1 SGDLS and CDR2 YYNGEE come from the germline V gene. CDR3 sequence: CASSLDSLRTGGTTF. CDR3 DNA sequence: TGTGCCAGCAGCTTAGACTCCCTTAGGACAGGGGGGACCACCTTC. The full variable domain, in which reference TRBV9 and TRBJ1-2 provide the parts outside the CDR3, is DSGVTQTPKHLITATGQRVTLRCSPRSGDLSVYWYQQSLDQGLQFLIQYYNGEERAKGNILERFSAQQFPDLHSELNLSSLELGDSALYFCASSLDSLRTGGTTFGSGTRLTVV.

This clone was counted ten times or more. The chain has TRBV30 and TRBJ2-7; 9 positions agree with TRBD2. CDR3 size: 14 residues. Germline-derived CDR1 and CDR2 are GTSNPN and SVGIG (reference sequence). V was clipped by 4 bases and J by 0 bases; unmatched bases: 4. CDR3 residues: CAWKSGRTSYEQYF. CDR3 DNA: TGTGCCTGGAAGAGCGGGAGGACCTCCTACGAGCAGTACTTC.

In this sample, this clone turned up many times. The V and J genes are TRBV19 and TRBJ1-5, with no clear D. This CDR3 has 16 amino acids. The V end was cut by 1 base, the J end by 4 bases, with 14 bases between. The germline V gene encodes CDR1 LNHDA and CDR2 SQIVND (reference sequence). The CDR3 is CASSIGSEGPNQPQHF. For the CDR3, the DNA is TGTGCCAGTAGTATAGGCTCTGAGGGTCCAAATCAGCCCCAGCATTTT.

This clone showed up many times. This chain connects TRBV7-9 to TRBJ2-3, with D unclear. The germline CDR1 and CDR2 sequences are SEHNR and FQNEAQ (reference sequence). Trimming removed 2 bases from V and 2 bases from J, with 5 bases in between. The CDR3 extends over 13 amino acids. The CDR3 is CASSLINTDTQYF. In DNA, the CDR3 is TGTGCCAGCAGCTTAATCAACACAGATACGCAGTATTTT.

In this sample, this clone turned up many times. The rearrangement links TRBV28 to TRBJ2-5; D may be TRBD1 (6 bases). Germline-derived CDR1 and CDR2 are MDHEN and SYDVKM. This CDR3 comprises 16 residues. Between the trimmed V and J ends, which lost 2 bases and 4 bases, there was a span of 17 bases. The CDR3 nucleotides read TGTGCCAGCAGTTTAGTCAGGGGACCTAAGACAGAGACCCAGTACTTC. Translated: CASSLVRGPKTETQYF.

The rearrangement uses TRBV18 and TRBJ2-5; 7 nucleotides agree with TRBD2. Unmatched junction bases numbered 22, after V lost 2 bases and J lost 7 bases. Germline V gene lookup returns CDR1 KGHSH and CDR2 LQKENI. The CDR3 totals 19 residues. The CDR3 coding sequence is TGTGCCAGCTCACCAGGAACGGACGTTTCTGCGGGGGTACTGGGGACCCAGTACTTC. Amino acid sequence: CASSPGTDVSAGVLGTQYF.

There are many counts of this clone. J is TRBJ2-7 and V is TRBV9, with D uncertain. Trimming pared 0 bases from V and 2 bases from J, leaving 9 bases between. The CDR3 has 14 residues. Per germline, CDR1 SGDLS and CDR2 YYNGEE. The CDR3 is CASSVGAGTYEQYF. CDR3 sequence (DNA): TGTGCCAGCAGCGTAGGGGCTGGAACCTACGAGCAGTACTTC.

This clone was detected many times. CDR3 sequence reads: CASSPELAPVPYEQYF. The CDR3 DNA reads as TGTGCCAGCAGTCCCGAACTAGCCCCAGTTCCGTACGAGCAGTACTTC. This sequence joins TRBV27 and TRBJ2-7, with D perhaps matching TRBD2 (6 bases). V was cut by 5 bases and J by 4 bases, with 21 bases left in between. Per germline, CDR1 MNHEY and CDR2 SMNVEV (reference sequence). This CDR3 spans 16 amino acids.

This clone was observed many times. V and J are TRBV5-5 and TRBJ2-7; 10 nucleotides agree with TRBD2. The CDR3 extends over 16 amino acids. With V trimmed by 1 base and J by 5 bases, 9 bases remained unmatched. Per the germline V gene, CDR1 is SGHKS and CDR2 is YYEKEE (reference sequence). The CDR3 sequence is CASSLPLSSGRDEQYF. For the CDR3, the DNA is TGTGCCAGCAGCTTGCCTTTGTCGAGCGGGAGGGACGAGCAGTACTTC. The whole variable domain, filled in from reference TRBV5-5 and TRBJ2-7, reads DAGVTQSPTHLIKTRGQQVTLRCSPISGHKSVSWYQQVLGQGPQFIFQYYEKEERGRGNFPDRFSARQFPNYSSELNVNALLLGDSALYLCASSLPLSSGRDEQYFGPGTRLTVT.

The table lists this clone with many counts. The V gene is TRBV27, the J gene TRBJ1-1, with 7 bases aligning to TRBD1. The V gene's germline CDR1 is MNHEY and CDR2 SMNVEV (reference sequence). J lost 7 bases, V lost 5 bases, and 4 bases had no gene match. The CDR3 runs 12 residues. The CDR3 protein is CASSTTGYEAFF. In nucleotides, the CDR3 is TGTGCCAGCAGTACGACAGGGTATGAAGCTTTCTTT.

This clone was recorded many times. This chain uses TRBV29-1 with TRBJ1-2; D ambiguous. CDR1 is SQVTM and CDR2 is ANQGSEA in the germline V gene. The CDR3 spans 15 residues. The V gene lost 6 bases and the J gene lost 4 bases, with 21 bases spanning the gap. As DNA, the CDR3 is TGCAGCGTCGAGGAGGCGGCCAGGTCTCCCTATGGCTACACCTTC. Translated: CSVEEAARSPYGYTF.

This clone was detected ten times or more. The chain uses TRBV30 and TRBJ2-3; 8 bases align to TRBD2. CDR3 length equals 17 residues. V lost 2 bases and J lost 4; bases outside the gene matches: 14. In germline, CDR1 is GTSNPN, CDR2 SVGIG (reference sequence). The CDR3, as DNA: TGTGCCTGGAGTACCATGCGGGGGGCATTCGGGGCAGATACGCAGTATTTT. Translated: CAWSTMRGAFGADTQYF.

This clone was detected ten times or more. The chain couples TRBV11-2 to TRBJ2-3; the D gene is possibly TRBD2 (6 bases). Trimming stripped 5 bases from V and 2 bases from J, with 14 bases between. Germline V gives CDR1 SGHAT, CDR2 FQNNGV. The CDR3 length is 15 residues. The CDR3 DNA reads as TGTGCCAGCAGCGGCAGACTAGGATTCACAGATACGCAGTATTTT. It codes for CASSGRLGFTDTQYF.

The J gene is TRBJ2-1, the V gene TRBV27; D may be TRBD2 (5 bases). CDR3 length: 13 residues. The V end was cut by 5 bases, the J end by 5 bases, with 10 bases between. CDR1 and CDR2 (germline): MNHEY, SMNVEV (reference sequence). CDR3 in DNA: TGTGCCAGCAGTACCCGGGGAAACAATGAGCAGTTCTTC. Translating it yields CASSTRGNNEQFF.

The table lists this clone with many counts. The chain employs TRBV9 and TRBJ2-7, with TRBD2 identical over 11 bases. Trimming removed 1 base from V and 2 bases from J; junction bases left unmatched: 11. Per the germline V gene, CDR1 is SGDLS and CDR2 is YYNGEE. This CDR3 is 18 amino acids long. In DNA form, the CDR3 reads TGTGCCAGCAGCGTATACGGGGGACTAGCGGACCGAGCCTACGAGCAGTACTTC. Its protein product is CASSVYGGLADRAYEQYF. Together with reference TRBV9 and TRBJ2-7, the CDR3 gives the full variable domain: DSGVTQTPKHLITATGQRVTLRCSPRSGDLSVYWYQQSLDQGLQFLIQYYNGEERAKGNILERFSAQQFPDLHSELNLSSLELGDSALYFCASSVYGGLADRAYEQYFGPGTRLTVT.

This clone rates as medium-sized. This chain connects TRBV7-2 to TRBJ1-5; D possibly corresponds to TRBD1 (5 bases). The V gene's germline CDR1 is SGHTA and CDR2 FQGNSA. Trimming took 1 base from V and 6 from J, leaving 10 bases between them. This CDR3 contains 14 residues. Written as DNA, the CDR3 is TGTGCCAGCAGCTTAGAGGGGCTAAGTCAGCCCCAGCATTTT. Its protein is CASSLEGLSQPQHF.

This clone occurred many times. The chain employs TRBV9 and TRBJ1-1, with D perhaps TRBD1 (6 bases). Germline assignment: CDR1 SGDLS and CDR2 YYNGEE. V shed 0 bases and J shed 5 bases, with 20 bases lying between them. This CDR3 is built from 17 residues. The CDR3 loop reads CASSVELTDRSFTEAFF. In DNA, the CDR3 is TGTGCCAGCAGCGTAGAGCTAACCGACAGGTCTTTTACTGAAGCTTTCTTT.

This chain connects TRBV6-4 to TRBJ2-3, with TRBD1 matching over 7 bases. V was clipped by 0 bases and J by 5 bases; unmatched bases: 5. This CDR3 is 15 amino acids long. The germline gives CDR1 MRHNA, CDR2 SNTAGT. CDR3: CASSDSKGAKDTQYF. The CDR3 bases are TGTGCCAGCAGTGACTCGAAGGGGGCGAAAGATACGCAGTATTTT.